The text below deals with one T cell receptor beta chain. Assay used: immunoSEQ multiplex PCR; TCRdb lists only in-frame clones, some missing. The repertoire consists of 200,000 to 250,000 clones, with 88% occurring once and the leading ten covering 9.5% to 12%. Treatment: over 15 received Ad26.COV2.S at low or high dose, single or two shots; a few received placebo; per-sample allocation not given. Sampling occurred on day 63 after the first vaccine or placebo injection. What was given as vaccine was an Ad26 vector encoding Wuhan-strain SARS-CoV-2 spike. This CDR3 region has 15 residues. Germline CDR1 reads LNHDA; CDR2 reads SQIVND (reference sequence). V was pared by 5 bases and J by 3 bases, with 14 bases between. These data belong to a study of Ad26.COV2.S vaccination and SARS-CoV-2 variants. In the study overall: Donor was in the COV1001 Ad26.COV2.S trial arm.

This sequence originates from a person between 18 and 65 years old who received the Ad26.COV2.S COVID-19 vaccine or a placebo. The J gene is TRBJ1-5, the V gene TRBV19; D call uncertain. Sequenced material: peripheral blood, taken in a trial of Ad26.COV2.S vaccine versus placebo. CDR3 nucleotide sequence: TGTGCCAGTAGTGCTAACCCGAGCGTCAATCAGCCCCAGCATTTT. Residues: CASSANPSVNQPQHF.